This T cell receptor beta chain was retrieved from a study of human T cells and chemical hapten exposure. Overall study: It was small differences in pooled library volume that mainly caused per-sample TCR yields to vary.

Via MiXCR, TCRdb re-called the 5' RACE reads, giving one row per CDR3 protein. Here the sample spans around 140,000 distinct CDR3 sequences, 3.5% to 5% being singletons. There are many counts of this clonotype. Looked up from germline, CDR1 is SGHRS and CDR2 is YFSETQ. The J segment lost 4 bases and the V segment lost 2 bases, leaving 10 bases of the junction unmatched. This CDR3 contains 17 residues. Total RNA was extracted from unfractionated whole blood. The chain carries TRBV5-1 and TRBJ1-1, with 11 nucleotides matching TRBD1. The receptor was isolated from a female donor in good health. The CDR3 bases are TGCGCCAGCAGCTTTTACAGGACAGGGGGCTTGAGCACTGAAGCTTTCTTT. Translated: CASSFYRTGGLSTEAFF.